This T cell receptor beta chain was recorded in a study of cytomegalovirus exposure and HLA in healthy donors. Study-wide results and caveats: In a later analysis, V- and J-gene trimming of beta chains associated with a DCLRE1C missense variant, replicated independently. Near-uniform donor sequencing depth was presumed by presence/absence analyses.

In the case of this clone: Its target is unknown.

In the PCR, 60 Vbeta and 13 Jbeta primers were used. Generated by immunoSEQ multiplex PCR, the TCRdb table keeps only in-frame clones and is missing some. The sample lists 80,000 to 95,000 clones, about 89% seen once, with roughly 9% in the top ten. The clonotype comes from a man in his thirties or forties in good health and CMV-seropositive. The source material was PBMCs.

The CDR3 sequence is CASKAGTSGGKGYEQYF. The CDR3 DNA follows: TGTGCCAGCAAGGCCGGGACTAGCGGGGGAAAGGGCTACGAGCAGTACTTC. The rearrangement links TRBV2 to TRBJ2-7, with TRBD2 identical over 14 bases. The germline CDR1 and CDR2 sequences are SNHLY and FYNNEI. The CDR3 has 17 residues. V was pared by 7 bases and J by 3 bases, with 11 bases of the junction left unmatched.